Listed here are 8 T cell receptor beta chains from one sample, sequenced in a study of a mutant IDH1 vaccine in newly diagnosed glioma. Produced via immunoSEQ multiplex PCR; TCRdb's table is partial and in-frame only. Counted here are 75,000 to 95,000 clones, over 85% occurring once; the ten biggest clones make up approximately 0.8%. Time point denoted: week 47, end of study. The content of each vaccine dose was 300 ug of mutant IDH1 20-mer peptide, and topical imiquimod accompanied it. No antigen has been identified for these receptors. The sample consisted of PBMCs, taken from a glioma patient whose treatment included an IDH1 peptide vaccine. The receptors stem from a woman aged 50 to 65 with glioma.

The chain recombines TRBV5-6 with TRBJ1-1; possibly TRBD1 for D (5 bases). V was trimmed by 4 bases and J by 1 base, leaving 23 bases between them. The germline V gene has CDR1 SGHDT and CDR2 YYEEEE. This CDR3 has 18 residues. The CDR3 sequence: CASSPGLRQSSSNTEAFF. As DNA, the CDR3 is TGTGCCAGCAGCCCGGGACTGAGACAATCCTCCTCGAACACTGAAGCTTTCTTT.

The chain carries TRBV5-6 and TRBJ1-3; TRBD1 agrees at 8 bases. V dropped 3 bases and J dropped 4; count of bases not matched to a gene: 3. Germline CDR1 reads SGHDT; CDR2 reads YYEEEE. The CDR3 length is 14 residues. The CDR3 region has the DNA TGTGCCAGCAGCTCGACAGGGGTGGGAAACACCATATATTTT. This translates into CASSSTGVGNTIYF.

This chain uses TRBV28 with TRBJ2-2; TRBD1 agrees at 7 bases. The CDR3 length is 14 residues. Germline CDR1 reads MDHEN; CDR2 reads SYDVKM. The ends lost 6 bases at V and 7 bases at J; junction bases unmatched: 8. The CDR3 loop reads CASRDRSAGGELFF. CDR3 coding DNA: TGTGCCAGCAGGGACAGGAGTGCCGGCGGGGAGCTGTTTTTT.

This chain links TRBV5-5 with TRBJ2-7; tentatively, D is TRBD2 (5 bases). Trimming left V 0 bases short and J 5 bases short, with 12 bases between. The CDR3 runs 14 residues. Germline assignment: CDR1 SGHKS and CDR2 YYEKEE (reference sequence). The CDR3 region is CASSLAGKRNEQYF. The CDR3 bases are TGTGCCAGCAGCTTGGCGGGAAAGAGGAACGAGCAGTACTTC.

This rearrangement joins TRBV28 to TRBJ1-5; D unclear. V was shortened by 4 bases and J by 7 bases, with 5 bases between the two germline ends. CDR1 MDHEN and CDR2 SYDVKM come from the germline V gene. The CDR3 has 11 amino acids. DNA for the CDR3: TGTGCCAGCAGTTCTAGGCAGCCCCAGCATTTT. Amino acids: CASSSRQPQHF.

The rearrangement joins TRBV2 to TRBJ2-7; 7 bases align to TRBD1. This CDR3 comprises 12 residues. In germline, CDR1 is SNHLY, CDR2 FYNNEI. V shed 10 bases, J shed 5 bases, and the junction held 8 bases outside the gene matches. The CDR3 DNA reads TGTGCCAACCTGGGACAGAAAAACGAGCAGTACTTC. It encodes CANLGQKNEQYF. Supplemented by reference TRBV2 and TRBJ2-7, the full variable domain reads EPEVTQTPSHQVTQMGQEVILRCVPISNHLYFYWYRQILGQKVEFLVSFYNNEISEKSEIFDDQFSVERPDGSNFTLKIRSTKLEDSAMYFCANLGQKNEQYFGPGTRLTVT.

J is TRBJ2-1 and V is TRBV7-9, with 7 bases matching TRBD2. There are 15 residues in the CDR3. The junction had 6 bases not matched to a gene; V was cut back by 0 bases and J by 7 bases. The germline gives CDR1 SEHNR, CDR2 FQNEAQ (reference sequence). The CDR3 coding sequence is TGTGCCAGCAGCTTAGCGGCGCTAGCGGTAAATGAGCAGTTCTTC. Its translation: CASSLAALAVNEQFF.

J is TRBJ2-2 and V is TRBV19; D unresolved. Germline CDR1 LNHDA, CDR2 SQIVND (reference sequence). Trimming shortened V by 4 bases and J by 3 bases, and 0 bases separated the two germline ends. The CDR3 has 11 residues. In nucleotides, the CDR3 is TGTGCCAGTAGTAACACCGGGGAGCTGTTTTTT. The encoded protein is CASSNTGELFF.